The T cell receptor (beta chain) described here comes from a study of T cell changes during pregnancy in multiple sclerosis. Per germline, CDR1 MDHEN and CDR2 SYDVKM. CDR3 size: 13 residues. With V trimmed by 3 bases and J by 11 bases, 9 bases remained unmatched. Profiled with immunoSEQ multiplex PCR; TCRdb holds only in-frame clones, not every one. The sample lists fewer than 70,000 clones; approximately 92% were seen once. Sample: peripheral blood, taken in the second trimester of pregnancy. The chain uses TRBV28 and TRBJ1-2; 7 bases are shared with TRBD1. The receptor's source is a female donor with multiple sclerosis, enrolled in a pregnancy study. The CDR3 DNA sequence: TGTGCCAGCAGTTTTGGGGGACAGAGCACTTACACCTTC. Protein: CASSFGGQSTYTF.